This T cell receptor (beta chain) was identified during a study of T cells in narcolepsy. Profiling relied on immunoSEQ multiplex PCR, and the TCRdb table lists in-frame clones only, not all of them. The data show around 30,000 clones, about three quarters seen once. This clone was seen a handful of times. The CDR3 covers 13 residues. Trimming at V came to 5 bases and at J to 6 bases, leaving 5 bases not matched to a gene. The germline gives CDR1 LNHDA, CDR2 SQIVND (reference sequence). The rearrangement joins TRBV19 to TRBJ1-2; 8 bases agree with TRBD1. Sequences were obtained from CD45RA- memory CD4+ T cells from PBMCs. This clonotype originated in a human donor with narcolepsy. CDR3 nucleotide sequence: TGTGCCAGTAGTCTCATGGACAGGGATGGCTACACCTTC. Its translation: CASSLMDRDGYTF.